The clone carrying this TCR beta chain was counted a single time. These data belong to a study of blood T cell repertoires in COVID-19. Recovered status in Cohort 3 required two negative PCRs, clearance, or symptom resolution. CDR1 is SQVTM, CDR2 ANQGSEA, per germline. The CDR3 totals 14 residues. V shed 4 bases and J shed 2 bases, with 14 bases lying between them. Per the authors' pipeline: The assay estimated nucleated cells by amplifying reference gene primers. Repertoires were generated with immunoSEQ multiplex PCR, while TCRdb's copy carries only in-frame clones and drops some. V, J and clone size reflect that table, while D and trimming were determined from the DNA. Of hundreds of thousands of clones listed, about nine tenths are singletons.

This receptor was taken from a man aged 40-49 years who had recovered from COVID-19. The source material was PBMCs or T cells enriched from blood (not recorded which). This rearrangement joins TRBV29-1 to TRBJ1-2, with D possibly being TRBD1 (6 bases). This chain's CDR3 is CSVGGGPGNYGYTF. The CDR3 DNA reads TGCAGCGTTGGAGGGGGACCGGGGAACTATGGCTACACCTTC.